This T cell receptor (beta chain) emerged from a study of blood T cell repertoires in COVID-19. A remark on this clone: Other DNA sequences from this sample encode an identical CDR3 as well.

The method was immunoSEQ multiplex PCR; TCRdb's version includes in-frame clones alone and lacks a portion of them. Among hundreds of thousands of clones listed, almost 85% were seen once. Germline CDR1 reads SGHAT; CDR2 reads FQNNGV. Germline trimming cut 4 bases from V and 4 bases from J; bases unmatched to any gene: 2. The CDR3 runs 13 residues. J is TRBJ2-5 and V is TRBV11-2; 8 positions agree with TRBD1. Sequenced sample: peripheral blood. The source of this sequence is a woman older than 75 with acute or convalescent COVID-19. CDR3 in amino acids: CASSSDRGETQYF. As DNA, the CDR3 is TGTGCCAGCAGCTCTGACAGGGGAGAGACCCAGTACTTC.